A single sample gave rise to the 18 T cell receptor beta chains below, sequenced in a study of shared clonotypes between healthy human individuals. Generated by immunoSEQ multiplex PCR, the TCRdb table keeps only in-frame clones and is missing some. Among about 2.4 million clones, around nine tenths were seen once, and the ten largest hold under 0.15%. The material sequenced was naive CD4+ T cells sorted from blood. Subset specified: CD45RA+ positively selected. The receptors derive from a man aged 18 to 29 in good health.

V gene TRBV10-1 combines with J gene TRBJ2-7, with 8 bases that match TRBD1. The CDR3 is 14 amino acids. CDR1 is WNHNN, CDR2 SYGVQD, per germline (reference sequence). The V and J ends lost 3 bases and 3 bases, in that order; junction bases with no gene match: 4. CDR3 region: CASSDTGQGYEQYF. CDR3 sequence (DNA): TGCGCCAGCAGTGATACCGGACAGGGCTACGAGCAGTACTTC.

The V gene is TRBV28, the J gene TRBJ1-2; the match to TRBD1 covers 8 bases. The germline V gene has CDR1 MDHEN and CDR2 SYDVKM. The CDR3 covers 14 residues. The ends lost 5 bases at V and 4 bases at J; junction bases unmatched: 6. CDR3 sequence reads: CASSPTGDSYGYTF. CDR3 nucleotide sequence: TGTGCCAGCAGTCCGACAGGGGATTCCTATGGCTACACCTTC.

This CDR3 reads CASSGTGQGLGEQYF. The CDR3 DNA is TGTGCCAGCAGCGGGACGGGACAGGGTCTAGGAGAGCAGTACTTC. The V gene is TRBV5-4, the J gene TRBJ2-7; 9 positions agree with TRBD1. The CDR3 length is 15 residues. Germline CDR1 and CDR2: SGHNT and YYREEE (reference sequence). V lost 4 bases and J lost 7; bases outside the gene matches: 12.

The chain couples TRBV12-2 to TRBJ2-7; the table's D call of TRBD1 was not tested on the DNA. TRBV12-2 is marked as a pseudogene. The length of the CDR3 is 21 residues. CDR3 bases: TGTGCAAGTCGCTTAACAGGCGGGACAGGGGGCGAAGATGGGGAATCCTACGAGCAGTACTTC. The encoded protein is CASRLTGGTGGEDGESYEQYF.

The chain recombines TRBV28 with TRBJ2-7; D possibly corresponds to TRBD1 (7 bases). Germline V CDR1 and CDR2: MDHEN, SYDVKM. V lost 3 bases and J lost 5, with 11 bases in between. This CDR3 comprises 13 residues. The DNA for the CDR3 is TGTGCCAGCAGTTTCAGGGGGGCCAACGAGCAGTACTTC. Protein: CASSFRGANEQYF.

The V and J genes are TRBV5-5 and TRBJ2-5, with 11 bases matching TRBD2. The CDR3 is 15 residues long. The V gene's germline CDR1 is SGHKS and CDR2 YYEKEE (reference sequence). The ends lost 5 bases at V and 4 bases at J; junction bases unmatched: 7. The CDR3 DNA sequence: TGTGCCAGCAGATTCACTAGCGGGGGAGGAGAGACCCAGTACTTC. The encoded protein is CASRFTSGGGETQYF.

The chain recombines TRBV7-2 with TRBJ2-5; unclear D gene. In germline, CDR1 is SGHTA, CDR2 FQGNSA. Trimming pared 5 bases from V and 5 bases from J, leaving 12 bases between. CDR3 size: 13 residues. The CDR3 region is CASSIGRTETQYF. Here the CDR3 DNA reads TGTGCCAGCAGCATCGGACGTACGGAGACCCAGTACTTC. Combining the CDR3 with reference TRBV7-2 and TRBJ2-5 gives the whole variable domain GAGVSQSPSNKVTEKGKDVELRCDPISGHTALYWYRQSLGQGLEFLIYFQGNSAPDKSGLPSDRFSAERTGGSVSTLTIQRTQQEDSAVYLCASSIGRTETQYFGPGTRLLVL.

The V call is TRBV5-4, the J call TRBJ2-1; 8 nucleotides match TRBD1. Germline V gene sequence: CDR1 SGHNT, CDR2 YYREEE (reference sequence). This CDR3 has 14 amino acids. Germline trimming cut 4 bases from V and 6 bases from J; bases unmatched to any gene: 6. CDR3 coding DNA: TGTGCCAGCAGCCCGACAGGGGTCGGCAATGAGCAGTTCTTC. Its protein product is CASSPTGVGNEQFF.

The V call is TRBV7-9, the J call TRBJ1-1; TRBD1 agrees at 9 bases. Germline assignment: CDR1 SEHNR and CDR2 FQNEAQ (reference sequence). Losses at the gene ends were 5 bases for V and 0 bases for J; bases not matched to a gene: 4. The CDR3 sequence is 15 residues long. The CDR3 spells CASSTWTGVNTEAFF. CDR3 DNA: TGTGCCAGCAGCACCTGGACAGGGGTGAACACTGAAGCTTTCTTT.

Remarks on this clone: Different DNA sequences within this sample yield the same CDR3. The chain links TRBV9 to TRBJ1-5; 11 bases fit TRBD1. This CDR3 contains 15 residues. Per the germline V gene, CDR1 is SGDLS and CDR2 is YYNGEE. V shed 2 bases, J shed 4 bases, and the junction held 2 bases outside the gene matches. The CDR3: CASSVGQGANQPQHF. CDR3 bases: TGTGCCAGCAGCGTCGGACAGGGGGCTAATCAGCCCCAGCATTTT.

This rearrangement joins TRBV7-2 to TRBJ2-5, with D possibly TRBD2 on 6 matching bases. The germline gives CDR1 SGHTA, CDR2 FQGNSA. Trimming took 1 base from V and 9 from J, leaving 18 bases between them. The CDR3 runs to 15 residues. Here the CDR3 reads CASSLVSGVRWPQYF. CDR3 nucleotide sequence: TGTGCCAGCAGCTTAGTTTCGGGGGTTCGATGGCCCCAGTACTTC.

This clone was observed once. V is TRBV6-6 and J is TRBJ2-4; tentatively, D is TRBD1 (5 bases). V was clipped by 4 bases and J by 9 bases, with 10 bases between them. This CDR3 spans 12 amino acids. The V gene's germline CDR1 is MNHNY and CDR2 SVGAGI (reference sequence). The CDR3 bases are TGTGCCAGCAGTTTGGATGACAGCATTCAGTACTTC. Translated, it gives CASSLDDSIQYF.

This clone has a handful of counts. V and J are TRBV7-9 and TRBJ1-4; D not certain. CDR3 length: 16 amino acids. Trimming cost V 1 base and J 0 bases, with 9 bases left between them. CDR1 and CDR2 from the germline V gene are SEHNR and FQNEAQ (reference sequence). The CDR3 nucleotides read TGTGCCAGCAGCTTAGGGGTGGGTGCAACTAATGAAAAACTGTTTTTT. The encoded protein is CASSLGVGATNEKLFF.

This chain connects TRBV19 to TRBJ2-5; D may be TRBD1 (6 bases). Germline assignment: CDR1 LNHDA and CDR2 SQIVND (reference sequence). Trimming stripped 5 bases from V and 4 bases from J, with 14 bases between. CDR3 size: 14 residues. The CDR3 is CASSRSRGGETQYF. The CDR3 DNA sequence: TGTGCCAGTAGTCGGTCCAGGGGTGGAGAGACCCAGTACTTC.

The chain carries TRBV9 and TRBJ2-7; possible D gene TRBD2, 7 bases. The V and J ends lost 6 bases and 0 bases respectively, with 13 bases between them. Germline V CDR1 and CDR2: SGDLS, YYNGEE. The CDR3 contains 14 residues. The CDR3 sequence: CASTRGGDSYEQYF. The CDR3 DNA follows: TGTGCCAGCACTAGAGGGGGGGACTCCTACGAGCAGTACTTC.

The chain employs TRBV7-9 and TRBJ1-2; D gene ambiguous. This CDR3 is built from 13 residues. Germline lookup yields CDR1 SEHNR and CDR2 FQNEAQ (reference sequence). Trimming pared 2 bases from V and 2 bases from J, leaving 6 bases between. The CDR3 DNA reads TGTGCCAGCAGCTTACTTATCAACTATGGCTACACCTTC. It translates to CASSLLINYGYTF.

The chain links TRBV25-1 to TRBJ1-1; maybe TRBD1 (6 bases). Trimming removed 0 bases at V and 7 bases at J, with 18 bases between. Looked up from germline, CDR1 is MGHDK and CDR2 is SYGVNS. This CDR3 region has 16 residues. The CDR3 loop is CASSEYNRGAGVEAFF. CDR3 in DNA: TGTGCCAGCAGTGAATATAACCGGGGGGCGGGAGTTGAAGCTTTCTTT.

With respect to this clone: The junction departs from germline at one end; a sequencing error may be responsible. Here the CDR3 DNA reads TGTGCTAGCAGTCTGTGGGCCCAAGAGACCCAGTACTTC. Its translation is CASSLWAQETQYF. J is TRBJ2-5 and V is TRBV7-7; D is unclear. The length of the CDR3 is 13 residues. Germline V gives CDR1 SSHAT, CDR2 FNYEAQ (reference sequence). Full variable domain (outside the CDR3, taken from reference TRBV7-7 and TRBJ2-5): GAGVSQSPRYKVTKRGQDVTLRCDPISSHATLYWYQQALGQGPEFLTYFNYEAQPDKSGLPSDRFSAERPEGSISTLTIQRTEQRDSAMYRCASSLWAQETQYFGPGTRLLVL.